Following are 13 T cell receptor beta chains from one sample sequenced in a study of cytomegalovirus exposure and HLA in healthy donors. PCR involved 60 Vbeta and 13 Jbeta primers. Only in-frame clones appear in the TCRdb table, and some are missing; sequencing was by immunoSEQ multiplex PCR. Among 230,000 or so clones listed, around nine tenths were seen once. Sequencing was performed on PBMCs. The source is a girl aged 2 to 9 in good health and CMV-seronegative.

The V gene is TRBV2, the J gene TRBJ2-1; a possible D gene is TRBD1 (5 bases). V was pared by 1 base and J by 7 bases, with 11 bases between. Germline V gene lookup returns CDR1 SNHLY and CDR2 FYNNEI. There are 14 residues in the CDR3. CDR3 in amino acids: CASSEGLRANEQFF. The CDR3 region has the DNA TGTGCCAGCAGTGAAGGTCTCAGGGCAAATGAGCAGTTCTTC.

V usage is TRBV6-1 and J usage is TRBJ2-2; 8 bases line up with TRBD2. The CDR3 consists of 16 residues. Looked up from germline, CDR1 is MNHNS and CDR2 is SASEGT. V was pared by 1 base and J by 4 bases, with 5 bases of the junction left unmatched. The CDR3 DNA reads TGTGCCAGCAGTGAAGTACTAGCGGTTATCACCGGGGAGCTGTTTTTT. Protein sequence: CASSEVLAVITGELFF.

This sequence joins TRBV6-5 and TRBJ1-5; D is uncertain. This CDR3 region has 13 residues. Between the trimmed V and J ends, which lost 2 bases and 7 bases, there was a span of 9 bases. Germline V CDR1 and CDR2: MNHEY, SVGAGI. The CDR3 loop reads CASSYKIRQPQHF. CDR3 sequence (DNA): TGTGCCAGCAGTTACAAAATTAGACAGCCCCAGCATTTT.

The V gene is TRBV19, the J gene TRBJ2-2; D is possibly TRBD2 (5 bases). V was shortened by 3 bases and J by 3 bases, with 11 bases between the two germline ends. This CDR3 contains 15 residues. Germline-derived CDR1 and CDR2 are LNHDA and SQIVND (reference sequence). CDR3 sequence reads: CASSIRGLHTGELFF. The CDR3 coding sequence is TGTGCCAGTAGTATTAGAGGGCTGCACACCGGGGAGCTGTTTTTT.

The V gene is TRBV7-9, the J gene TRBJ2-3; D possibly corresponds to TRBD2 (7 bases). V was trimmed by 7 bases and J by 4 bases, leaving 21 bases between them. The CDR3 is made up of 16 amino acids. Germline V lookup: CDR1 SEHNR, CDR2 FQNEAQ (reference sequence). In nucleotides, the CDR3 is TGTGCCAGCACCCCGGGGGGCAGTGAGTTGGCAGATACGCAGTATTTT. Translated: CASTPGGSELADTQYF. The full variable domain, its missing parts supplied by reference TRBV7-9 and TRBJ2-3, is DTGVSQNPRHKITKRGQNVTFRCDPISEHNRLYWYRQTLGQGPEFLTYFQNEAQLEKSRLLSDRFSAERPKGSFSTLEIQRTEQGDSAMYLCASTPGGSELADTQYFGPGTRLTVL.

DNA of the CDR3: TGTGCCAGCAGGTTAGGACTAGCGGGAGGGCCAAGCTCCTACAATGAGCAGTTCTTC. Amino acid sequence: CASRLGLAGGPSSYNEQFF. The gene calls are TRBV5-5 and TRBJ2-1; the match to TRBD2 covers 15 bases. The ends lost 5 bases at V and 0 bases at J; junction bases unmatched: 9. Germline loops: CDR1 SGHKS, CDR2 YYEKEE (reference sequence). This CDR3 spans 19 amino acids.

The chain uses TRBV14 and TRBJ2-5; D is unresolved. The CDR3 is made up of 14 amino acids. V lost 0 bases and J 2 bases, leaving 7 bases between the germline ends. Germline V gene lookup returns CDR1 SGHDN and CDR2 FVKESK. CDR3 sequence (DNA): TGTGCCAGCAGCCAAGAACTACTACAAGAGACCCAGTACTTC. Translation gives CASSQELLQETQYF.

This chain joins TRBV9 and TRBJ2-3; TRBD2 matches 8 bases. The V segment lost 0 bases and the J segment 4 bases; nucleotides outside the gene matches: 4. In germline, CDR1 is SGDLS, CDR2 YYNGEE. There are 15 residues in the CDR3. The chain's CDR3 is CASSVGAGVADTQYF. CDR3 sequence (DNA): TGTGCCAGCAGCGTAGGAGCGGGAGTTGCAGATACGCAGTATTTT.

Concerning this clone: The same CDR3 also results from other DNA sequences found in this sample. This chain connects TRBV4-1 to TRBJ2-7; 12 nucleotides agree with TRBD2. This CDR3 contains 15 residues. Germline values: CDR1 MGHRA, CDR2 YSYEKL. The junction had 1 base not matched to a gene; V was cut back by 1 base and J by 3 bases. This CDR3 reads CASSQGLAGVYEQYF. CDR3 bases: TGCGCCAGCAGCCAAGGACTAGCGGGGGTCTACGAGCAGTACTTC.

The gene calls are TRBV7-2 and TRBJ2-1, with TRBD2 matching over 13 bases. Trimming at V came to 5 bases and at J to 9 bases, leaving 4 bases not matched to a gene. This CDR3 is built from 14 residues. CDR1 SGHTA and CDR2 FQGNSA come from the germline V gene. The CDR3 DNA sequence: TGTGCCAGCAGCGAGAGACTAGCGGGAGGTGAGCAGTTCTTC. As protein: CASSERLAGGEQFF.

This clone was counted a single time. The rearrangement joins TRBV4-2 to TRBJ2-5, with TRBD1 identical over 9 bases. CDR3 length equals 14 residues. With 1 base clipped from V and 3 bases from J, the junction kept 0 bases outside the gene matches. The germline V gene encodes CDR1 LGHNA and CDR2 YNFKEQ. Here the CDR3 reads CASSQGDREETQYF. CDR3 bases: TGTGCCAGCAGCCAAGGGGACAGGGAAGAGACCCAGTACTTC.

The chain joins TRBV30 to TRBJ1-1, with 7 bases lining up with TRBD1. The V and J ends lost 2 bases and 2 bases, in that order; junction bases with no gene match: 5. Per the germline V gene, CDR1 is GTSNPN and CDR2 is SVGIG (reference sequence). CDR3 length: 14 residues. CDR3 protein: CAWSTGTANTEAFF. In DNA form, the CDR3 reads TGTGCCTGGAGTACCGGGACAGCTAACACTGAAGCTTTCTTT.

This chain connects TRBV28 to TRBJ1-2; D unclear. Deletions cut 2 bases from V and 4 bases from J, with 8 bases between. The CDR3 length is 13 residues. Germline CDR1 and CDR2: MDHEN and SYDVKM. The CDR3, as DNA: TGTGCCAGCAGTTTAGGAGAAATCTATGGCTACACCTTC. Translating it yields CASSLGEIYGYTF.